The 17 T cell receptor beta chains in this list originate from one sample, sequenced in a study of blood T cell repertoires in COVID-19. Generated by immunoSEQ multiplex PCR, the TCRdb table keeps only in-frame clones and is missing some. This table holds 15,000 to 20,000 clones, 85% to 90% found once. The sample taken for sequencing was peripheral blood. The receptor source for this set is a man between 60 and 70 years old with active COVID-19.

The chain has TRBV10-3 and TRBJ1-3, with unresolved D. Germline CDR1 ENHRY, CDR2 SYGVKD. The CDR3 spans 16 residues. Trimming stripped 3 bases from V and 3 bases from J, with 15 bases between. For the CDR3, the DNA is TGTGCCATCAGTGACCCTCGGGGAGGGCTTGGAAACACCATATATTTT. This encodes CAISDPRGGLGNTIYF.

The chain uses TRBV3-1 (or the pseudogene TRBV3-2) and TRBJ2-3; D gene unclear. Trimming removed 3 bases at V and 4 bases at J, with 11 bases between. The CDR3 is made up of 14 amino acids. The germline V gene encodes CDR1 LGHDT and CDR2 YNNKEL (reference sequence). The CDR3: CASSQANMADTQYF. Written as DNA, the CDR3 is TGTGCCAGCAGCCAGGCCAACATGGCAGATACGCAGTATTTT.

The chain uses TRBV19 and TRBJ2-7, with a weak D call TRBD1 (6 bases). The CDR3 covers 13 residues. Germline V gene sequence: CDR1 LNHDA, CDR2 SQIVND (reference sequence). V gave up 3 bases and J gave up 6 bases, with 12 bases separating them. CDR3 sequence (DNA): TGTGCCAGTAGTATGGTAACAGGGCCCGAGCAGTACTTC. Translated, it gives CASSMVTGPEQYF.

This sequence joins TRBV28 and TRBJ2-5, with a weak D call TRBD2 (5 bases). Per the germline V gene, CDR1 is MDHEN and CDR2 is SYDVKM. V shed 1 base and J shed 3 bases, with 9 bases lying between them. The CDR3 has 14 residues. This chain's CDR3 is CASSLFEGKETQYF. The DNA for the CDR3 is TGTGCCAGCAGTTTATTTGAGGGAAAAGAGACCCAGTACTTC.

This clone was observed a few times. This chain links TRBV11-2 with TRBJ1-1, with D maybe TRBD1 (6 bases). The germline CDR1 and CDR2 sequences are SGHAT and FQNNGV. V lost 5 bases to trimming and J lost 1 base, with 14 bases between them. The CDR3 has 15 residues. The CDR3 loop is CASSHGGAGNTEAFF. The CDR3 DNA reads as TGTGCCAGCAGCCATGGGGGGGCCGGGAACACTGAAGCTTTCTTT. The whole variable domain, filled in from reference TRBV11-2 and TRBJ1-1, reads EAGVAQSPRYKIIEKRQSVAFWCNPISGHATLYWYQQILGQGPKLLIQFQNNGVVDDSQLPKDRFSAERLKGVDSTLKIQPAKLEDSAVYLCASSHGGAGNTEAFFGQGTRLTVV.

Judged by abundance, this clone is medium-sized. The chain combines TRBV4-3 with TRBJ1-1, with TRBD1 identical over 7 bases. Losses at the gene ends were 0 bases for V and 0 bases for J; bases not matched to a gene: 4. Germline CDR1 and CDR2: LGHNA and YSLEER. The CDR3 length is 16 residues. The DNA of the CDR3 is TGCGCCAGCAGCCAAGAGGGACAGAGCTTGAACACTGAAGCTTTCTTT. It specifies CASSQEGQSLNTEAFF.

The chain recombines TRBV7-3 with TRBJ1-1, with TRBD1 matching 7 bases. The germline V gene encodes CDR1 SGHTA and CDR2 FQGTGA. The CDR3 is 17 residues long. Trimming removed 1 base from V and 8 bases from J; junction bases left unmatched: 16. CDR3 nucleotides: TGTGCCAGCAGCTTAAAGCCGCCCCGGGACAGAGGGGTGGAAGCTTTCTTT. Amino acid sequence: CASSLKPPRDRGVEAFF.

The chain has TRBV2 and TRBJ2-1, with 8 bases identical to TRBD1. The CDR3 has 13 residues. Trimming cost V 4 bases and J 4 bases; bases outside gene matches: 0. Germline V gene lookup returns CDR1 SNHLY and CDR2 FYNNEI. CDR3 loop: CASSGDRYNEQFF. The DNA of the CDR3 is TGTGCCAGCAGTGGGGACAGGTACAATGAGCAGTTCTTC.

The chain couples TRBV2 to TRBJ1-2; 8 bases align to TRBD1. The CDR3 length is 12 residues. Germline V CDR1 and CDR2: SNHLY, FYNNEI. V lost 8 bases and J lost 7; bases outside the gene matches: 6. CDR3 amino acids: CASDRGTGGYTF. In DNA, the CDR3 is TGTGCCAGCGACAGGGGAACGGGTGGCTACACCTTC. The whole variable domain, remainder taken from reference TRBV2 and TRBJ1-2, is EPEVTQTPSHQVTQMGQEVILRCVPISNHLYFYWYRQILGQKVEFLVSFYNNEISEKSEIFDDQFSVERPDGSNFTLKIRSTKLEDSAMYFCASDRGTGGYTFGSGTRLTVV.

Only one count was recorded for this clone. Here the CDR3 reads CASSRVNSNQPQHF. The DNA of the CDR3 is TGTGCCAGCAGCCGCGTCAATAGCAATCAGCCCCAGCATTTT. The chain links TRBV6-2 or TRBV6-3 to TRBJ1-5, with D unresolved. The CDR3 has 14 amino acids. V dropped 6 bases and J dropped 0 bases, with 9 bases sitting between them. The germline V gene has CDR1 MNHEY and CDR2 SVGEGT.

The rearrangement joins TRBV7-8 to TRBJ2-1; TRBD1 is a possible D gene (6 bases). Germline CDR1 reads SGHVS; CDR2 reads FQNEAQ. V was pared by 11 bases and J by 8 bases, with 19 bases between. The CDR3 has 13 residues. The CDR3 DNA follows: TGTGCCGGGGCTAGCAGGGGCCGGGATGAGCAGTTCTTC. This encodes CAGASRGRDEQFF.

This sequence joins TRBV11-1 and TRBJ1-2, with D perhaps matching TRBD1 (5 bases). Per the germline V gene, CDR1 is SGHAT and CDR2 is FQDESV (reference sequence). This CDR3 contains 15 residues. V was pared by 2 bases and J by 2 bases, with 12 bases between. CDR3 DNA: TGTGCCAGCAGCTTAACGCCAGGGCAGAACTATGGCTACACCTTC. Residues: CASSLTPGQNYGYTF.

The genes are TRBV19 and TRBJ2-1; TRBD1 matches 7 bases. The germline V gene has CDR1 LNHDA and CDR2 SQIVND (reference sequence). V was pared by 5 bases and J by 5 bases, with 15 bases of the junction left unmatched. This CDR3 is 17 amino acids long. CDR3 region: CASSVPQTGIFDNEQFF. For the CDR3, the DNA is TGTGCCAGTAGTGTCCCCCAGACAGGGATTTTCGACAATGAGCAGTTCTTC.

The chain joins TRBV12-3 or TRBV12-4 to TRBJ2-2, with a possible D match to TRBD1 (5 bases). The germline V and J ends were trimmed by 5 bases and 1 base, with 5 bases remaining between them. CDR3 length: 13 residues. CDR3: CASSRGNTGELFF. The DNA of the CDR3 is TGTGCCAGCAGTAGGGGGAACACCGGGGAGCTGTTTTTT.

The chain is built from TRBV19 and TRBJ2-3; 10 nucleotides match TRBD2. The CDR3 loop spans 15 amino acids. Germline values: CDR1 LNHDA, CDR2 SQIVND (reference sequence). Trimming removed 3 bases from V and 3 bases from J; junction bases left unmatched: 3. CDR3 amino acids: CASSMLAGATDTQYF. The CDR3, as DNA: TGTGCCAGTAGTATGCTAGCGGGAGCGACAGATACGCAGTATTTT.

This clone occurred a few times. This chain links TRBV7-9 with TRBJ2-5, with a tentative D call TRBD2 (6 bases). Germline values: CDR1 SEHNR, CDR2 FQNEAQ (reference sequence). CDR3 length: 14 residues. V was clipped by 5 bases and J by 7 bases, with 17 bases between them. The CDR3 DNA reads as TGTGCCAGCAGCCATCCCGGGACTCCGAGGACCCAGTACTTC. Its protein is CASSHPGTPRTQYF.

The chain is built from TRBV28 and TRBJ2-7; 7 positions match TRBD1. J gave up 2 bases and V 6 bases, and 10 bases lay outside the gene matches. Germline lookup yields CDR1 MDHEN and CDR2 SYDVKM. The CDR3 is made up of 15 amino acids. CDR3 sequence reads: CASSPKTGFAYEQYF. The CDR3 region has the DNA TGTGCCAGCAGCCCAAAGACAGGGTTTGCCTACGAGCAGTACTTC.